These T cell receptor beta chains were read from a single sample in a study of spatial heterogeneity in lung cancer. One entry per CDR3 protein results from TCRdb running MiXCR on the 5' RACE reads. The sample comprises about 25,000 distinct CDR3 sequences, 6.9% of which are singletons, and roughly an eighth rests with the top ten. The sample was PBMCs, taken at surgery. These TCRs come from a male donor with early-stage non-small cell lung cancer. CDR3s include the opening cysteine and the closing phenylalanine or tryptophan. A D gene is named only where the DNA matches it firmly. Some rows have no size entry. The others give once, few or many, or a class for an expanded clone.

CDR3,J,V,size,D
CSAQAPRRTEAFF,TRBJ1-1,TRBV20-1,few,.
CSGTVRSGELFF,TRBJ2-2,TRBV29-1,few,.
CSARAPSGTSGISDTQYF,TRBJ2-3,TRBV20-1,many,TRBD2
CASRQGGRNQPQHF,TRBJ1-5,TRBV12-3/TRBV12-4,.,TRBD1
CATQGITLRGYGYTF,TRBJ1-2,TRBV25-1,many,TRBD1
CASRQQSLIPEKLFF,TRBJ1-4,TRBV11-2,many,.
CASSQSTSGRQETQYF,TRBJ2-5,TRBV11-3,.,TRBD2
CASSMGPVYGYTF,TRBJ1-2,TRBV28,many,.
CAISDFGRVSNEQFF,TRBJ2-1,TRBV10-3,many,TRBD2
CASSVYGDSETQYF,TRBJ2-5,TRBV12-3/TRBV12-4,.,.
CASSLRAGQGTGELFF,TRBJ2-2,TRBV5-1,many,.
CSARNRGGQPQHF,TRBJ1-5,TRBV20-1,medium-sized,TRBD1
CSARDFSSGLTGELFF,TRBJ2-2,TRBV20-1,many,TRBD2
CASSLPRDTFSNQPQHF,TRBJ1-5,TRBV28,few,.
CASSQAATYQPQHF,TRBJ1-5,TRBV3-1,few,.
CASSPDGYNQPQHF,TRBJ1-5,TRBV12-3/TRBV12-4,many,.
CASSPRTGEYEQYF,TRBJ2-7,TRBV18,few,TRBD1
CSARDFDTQYF,TRBJ2-3,TRBV20-1,many,.
CASGTLMNTEAFF,TRBJ1-1,TRBV7-2,many,.
CATSRDREETQYF,TRBJ2-5,TRBV15,few,.
CASSFSGSEGGEQYF,TRBJ2-7,TRBV3-1,once,.
CASSGQTNYGYTF,TRBJ1-2,TRBV10-1,few,.
CASSVGADTQYF,TRBJ2-3,TRBV9,many,.
CASRAGTGSVNYGYTF,TRBJ1-2,TRBV6-5,many,TRBD1
CASRTTSGRLDEQFF,TRBJ2-1,TRBV7-8,many,TRBD2